Listed here are 22 T cell receptor beta chains from one sample, sequenced in a study of T cells in Graves' hyperthyroidism and ophthalmopathy. Amplified TCR beta CDR3 regions derived from RNA transcripts. HTBI primers were the set used in a first-round RT-PCR of the TCR CDR3. TCRdb recomputed calls from the multiplex PCR reads with MiXCR, one row per CDR3 protein. Among 600,000 or so distinct CDR3 sequences, roughly 15% were seen once, and the ten largest hold roughly an eighth. Sequencing was performed on blood. The receptor source for this set is a woman in her forties or fifties with Graves' ophthalmopathy.

This clonotype showed up many times. The V call is TRBV18, the J call TRBJ2-7; a possible D gene is TRBD2 (5 bases). Germline lookup yields CDR1 KGHSH and CDR2 LQKENI. With 5 bases removed from V and 0 bases from J, the gap between germline ends came to 14 bases. This CDR3 spans 15 amino acids. CDR3 nucleotide sequence: TGTGCCAGCTCATCAGAATTAGGGAGCTCCTACGAGCAGTACTTC. As protein: CASSSELGSSYEQYF.

This clonotype was picked up many times. The rearrangement uses TRBV6-2 or TRBV6-3 and TRBJ2-7, with a possible D match to TRBD2 (6 bases). Per germline, CDR1 MNHEY and CDR2 SVGEGT. Between the trimmed V and J ends, which lost 7 bases and 4 bases, there was a span of 11 bases. CDR3 length: 12 amino acids. The CDR3 nucleotides are TGTGCCAGCACCTCCGGGGGTTACGAGCAGTACTTC. This sequence encodes CASTSGGYEQYF.

This clonotype was detected only once. This chain joins TRBV30 and TRBJ1-1, with D unresolved. This CDR3 is 13 amino acids long. Looked up from germline, CDR1 is GTSNPN and CDR2 is SVGIG (reference sequence). Trimming shortened V by 0 bases and J by 7 bases, and 12 bases separated the two germline ends. In nucleotides, the CDR3 is TGTGCCTGGAGTGTTAGTGGGTGGGGTGAAGCTTTCTTT. This codes for CAWSVSGWGEAFF.

This clonotype was counted ten times or more. The J gene is TRBJ2-1, the V gene TRBV6-1; D gene uncertain. The V and J ends lost 0 bases and 1 base respectively, with 10 bases between them. Germline lookup yields CDR1 MNHNS and CDR2 SASEGT. The CDR3 totals 16 residues. CDR3 amino acids: CASSEAVAESYNEQFF. CDR3 in DNA: TGTGCCAGCAGTGAAGCCGTGGCAGAATCCTACAATGAGCAGTTCTTC.

The rearrangement joins TRBV10-3 to TRBJ2-6; D is possibly TRBD2 (7 bases). The CDR3 loop spans 19 amino acids. Per the germline V gene, CDR1 is ENHRY and CDR2 is SYGVKD. V was trimmed by 2 bases and J by 4 bases, leaving 21 bases between them. CDR3 region: CAISEPVSGGASGANVLTF. CDR3 bases: TGTGCCATCAGTGAGCCCGTTTCGGGGGGCGCTTCCGGGGCCAACGTCCTGACTTTC.

This clonotype was seen at least ten times. The CDR3 loop reads CASSPRVKPYEQYF. As DNA, the CDR3 is TGTGCCAGCTCACCACGGGTCAAACCCTACGAGCAGTACTTC. The chain employs TRBV18 and TRBJ2-7; D uncertain. Germline CDR1 KGHSH, CDR2 LQKENI. There are 14 residues in the CDR3. V lost 1 base to trimming and J lost 2 bases, with 9 bases between them.

Many counts were recorded for this clonotype. The chain combines TRBV29-1 with TRBJ2-1; D unclear. Trimming removed 0 bases from V and 4 bases from J, with 16 bases in between. Looked up from germline, CDR1 is SQVTM and CDR2 is ANQGSEA. The CDR3 loop spans 16 amino acids. CDR3 sequence: CSVEDLDLAPYNEQFF. In nucleotides, the CDR3 is TGCAGCGTTGAAGACTTGGATCTCGCTCCTTACAATGAGCAGTTCTTC.

Only a few counts were recorded for this clonotype. This chain's CDR3 is CASSPDRLNTGELFF. The CDR3 DNA is TGTGCCAGCAGTCCGGACAGGTTGAACACCGGGGAGCTGTTTTTT. The chain uses TRBV2 and TRBJ2-2; 7 positions agree with TRBD1. CDR3 size: 15 residues. Losses at the gene ends were 5 bases for V and 1 base for J; bases not matched to a gene: 4. Germline CDR1 and CDR2: SNHLY and FYNNEI.

The V gene is TRBV6-2 or TRBV6-3, the J gene TRBJ1-1, with D possibly being TRBD1 (5 bases). V lost 8 bases and J lost 1, with 32 bases in between. From germline, CDR1 is MNHEY and CDR2 SVGEGT. This CDR3 contains 20 residues. CDR3 in amino acids: CASGRETRKGTSGGNTEAFF. In DNA, the CDR3 is TGTGCCAGCGGCCGAGAGACAAGGAAAGGGACGTCGGGGGGGAACACTGAAGCTTTCTTT.

This chain uses TRBV7-8 with TRBJ2-3; D uncertain. Deletions cut 1 base from V and 6 bases from J, with 11 bases between. Germline CDR1 and CDR2: SGHVS and FQNEAQ. CDR3 length equals 14 residues. CDR3 region: CASSLVKISDTQYF. CDR3 nucleotides: TGTGCCAGCAGCTTAGTAAAAATCTCGGATACGCAGTATTTT.

The rearrangement joins TRBV11-3 to TRBJ1-1, with unresolved D. The CDR3 sequence is 14 residues long. Germline V lookup: CDR1 SGHNT, CDR2 YENEEA. V was trimmed by 5 bases and J by 3 bases, leaving 13 bases between them. Here the CDR3 DNA reads TGTGCCAGCAGCCCCCAGGTCCGGGACACTGAAGCTTTCTTT. Translating gives CASSPQVRDTEAFF.

Worth noting for this clonotype: Germline and junction disagree at one end, which may indicate a read error. The chain uses TRBV28 and TRBJ2-3; D ambiguous. This CDR3 region has 12 residues. From germline, CDR1 is MDHEN and CDR2 SYDVKM. DNA for the CDR3: TGTGCCCGCAGCTCCAGTTCAGATACGCAGTATTTT. It specifies CARSSSSDTQYF.

The chain links TRBV3-1 to TRBJ1-5; D unresolved. Looked up from germline, CDR1 is LGHDT and CDR2 is YNNKEL (reference sequence). Trimming removed 0 bases from V and 9 bases from J, with 12 bases in between. This CDR3 has 14 amino acids. The CDR3, as DNA: TGTGCCAGCAGCCAAGATCTGGGATTTCGGCCCCAGCATTTT. Amino acid sequence: CASSQDLGFRPQHF.

On this clonotype itself: A much larger clone is a single base away; this may be a read error. The chain links TRBV6-2 or TRBV6-3 to TRBJ1-1; weak D call: TRBD1 (5 bases). The V end lost 1 base, the J end lost 0 bases, and 9 bases lay between the germline ends. Germline CDR1 MNHEY, CDR2 SVGEGT. The CDR3 is 15 residues long. The CDR3 protein is CASSYWDSMNTEAFF. DNA for the CDR3: TGTGCCAGCAGTTACTGGGACTCCATGAACACTGAAGCTTTCTTT.

CDR3 sequence reads: CATSGRKGQPQHF. DNA of the CDR3: TGTGCCACCAGCGGTCGTAAAGGGCAGCCCCAGCATTTT. The gene calls are TRBV15 and TRBJ1-5; D is uncertain. CDR1 is LNHNV, CDR2 YYDKDF, per germline (reference sequence). V gave up 5 bases and J gave up 7 bases, with 12 bases separating them. This CDR3 is built from 13 residues.

This clonotype was recorded at least ten times. This chain joins TRBV5-6 and TRBJ2-5; 10 bases are a match to TRBD2. The trim removed 4 bases at V and 4 bases at J, leaving 13 bases unmatched. The V gene's germline CDR1 is SGHDT and CDR2 YYEEEE. CDR3 length: 17 residues. CDR3 DNA: TGTGCCAGCAGCCCCTGGGGCCTTAGCGGGAGGCGAGAGACCCAGTACTTC. Protein sequence: CASSPWGLSGRRETQYF.

This sequence joins TRBV15 and TRBJ2-2; 7 bases align to TRBD1. Germline assignment: CDR1 LNHNV and CDR2 YYDKDF (reference sequence). Trimming took 4 bases from V and 0 from J; bases not matched to a gene: 5. The CDR3 has 16 amino acids. The CDR3: CATSIRQGPNTGELFF. For the CDR3, the DNA is TGTGCCACCAGCATAAGACAGGGCCCGAACACCGGGGAGCTGTTTTTT. Variable domain in full (rest from reference TRBV15 and TRBJ2-2): DAMVIQNPRYQVTQFGKPVTLSCSQTLNHNVMYWYQQKSSQAPKLLFHYYDKDFNNEADTPDNFQSRRPNTSFCFLDIRSPGLGDTAMYLCATSIRQGPNTGELFFGEGSRLTVL.

This clonotype was recorded many times. This rearrangement joins TRBV10-3 to TRBJ1-5; 9 bases are a match to TRBD1. After removal of 10 bases from V and 0 bases from J, the junction contained 4 bases not matched to a gene. In germline, CDR1 is ENHRY, CDR2 SYGVKD. CDR3 length equals 14 residues. CDR3 sequence (DNA): TGTGCCACACAGGGGGCGGGTAGCAATCAGCCCCAGCATTTT. Its protein product is CATQGAGSNQPQHF.

This clonotype was picked up many times. The V gene is TRBV24-1, the J gene TRBJ2-3; D is perhaps TRBD1 or TRBD2 (5 bases each). The germline V and J ends were trimmed by 4 bases and 0 bases, with 19 bases remaining between them. The CDR3 totals 18 residues. Germline assignment: CDR1 KGHDR and CDR2 SFDVKD. CDR3 coding DNA: TGTGCCACCAGTGAACCGAAACCCGGGACGTCTAGCACAGATACGCAGTATTTT. As protein: CATSEPKPGTSSTDTQYF.

This clonotype appeared many times. The CDR3 loop reads CASSASWDTQYF. CDR3 sequence (DNA): TGTGCCAGCAGCGCAAGTTGGGATACGCAGTATTTT. The chain is built from TRBV7-9 and TRBJ2-3; D is undetermined. Germline V gene data show CDR1 as SEHNR and CDR2 as FQNEAQ (reference sequence). The CDR3 length is 12 residues. V shed 5 bases and J shed 6 bases, with 9 bases lying between them.

This clonotype has more than one count but fewer than ten. CDR3 residues: CASSLGGGRASREQYF. The CDR3 DNA reads as TGCGCCAGCAGCTTGGGGGGCGGGAGGGCTTCACGAGAGCAGTACTTC. The chain couples TRBV5-1 to TRBJ2-7; 9 bases are a match to TRBD2. V trimming: 0 bases; J trimming: 7 bases; junction bases outside the gene matches: 11. Looked up from germline, CDR1 is SGHRS and CDR2 is YFSETQ. The length of the CDR3 is 16 residues.

In this sample, this clonotype turned up many times. The gene calls are TRBV18 and TRBJ1-1; D perhaps matches TRBD1 (6 bases). The CDR3 runs 14 residues. The V and J ends lost 3 bases and 2 bases respectively, with 10 bases between them. CDR1 is KGHSH, CDR2 LQKENI, per germline. CDR3 bases: TGTGCCAGCTCACCGAAGGACAGAAACACTGAAGCTTTCTTT. This codes for CASSPKDRNTEAFF.